Presented here are 5 T cell receptor beta chains from one specimen sequenced in a study of T cells after yellow fever vaccination. TCRdb ran MiXCR on the 5' RACE reads and lists one entry per CDR3 protein. The table includes about 320,000 distinct CDR3 sequences, around 12% detected once. The sequences come from CD4+ T cells sorted from PBMCs, collected 15 days after the yellow fever booster vaccination. All receptors come from a man aged 18 to 29 who received the YFV17D yellow fever vaccine.

This chain joins TRBV12-3 or TRBV12-4 and TRBJ1-1, with D perhaps matching TRBD1 (5 bases). CDR3 length: 16 residues. Trimming pared 3 bases from V and 4 bases from J, leaving 18 bases between. For the CDR3, the DNA is TGTGCCAGCAGTTTCCTTGGGGGTAGTTGGAGCACTGAAGCTTTCTTT. Translating gives CASSFLGGSWSTEAFF.

This clonotype was recorded at least ten times. V usage is TRBV6-5 and J usage is TRBJ1-1; TRBD1 is a possible D gene (5 bases). The CDR3 is made up of 13 amino acids. From germline, CDR1 is MNHEY and CDR2 SVGAGI. Trimming pared 8 bases from V and 0 bases from J, leaving 10 bases between. CDR3 coding DNA: TGTGCCAGCTTTCGGGGCATGAACACTGAAGCTTTCTTT. Translating gives CASFRGMNTEAFF.

This clonotype was counted only a few times. J is TRBJ1-1 and V is TRBV7-8; D gene ambiguous. This CDR3 has 15 residues. Germline values: CDR1 SGHVS, CDR2 FQNEAQ. V was trimmed by 5 bases and J by 0 bases, leaving 13 bases between them. The DNA for the CDR3 is TGTGCCAGCAGCCTTTCCCGGGTTGTGAACACTGAAGCTTTCTTT. Amino acid sequence: CASSLSRVVNTEAFF.

The chain has TRBV19 and TRBJ1-1; D not certain. The CDR3 covers 14 residues. Germline assignment: CDR1 LNHDA and CDR2 SQIVND (reference sequence). The V gene lost 3 bases and the J gene lost 1 base, with 9 bases spanning the gap. CDR3 residues: CASSISPGNTEAFF. The CDR3 nucleotides read TGTGCCAGTAGTATTAGTCCCGGGAACACTGAAGCTTTCTTT.

This clonotype came up a few times. The rearrangement links TRBV6-2 or TRBV6-3 to TRBJ2-1; TRBD2 matches 11 bases. CDR1 is MNHEY and CDR2 is SVGEGT in the germline V gene. CDR3 size: 16 residues. Trimming removed 7 bases from V and 3 bases from J; junction bases left unmatched: 8. The CDR3 region has the DNA TGTGCCAGCACCGGACCGACTAGCGGGGACTACAATGAGCAGTTCTTC. Encoded protein: CASTGPTSGDYNEQFF.